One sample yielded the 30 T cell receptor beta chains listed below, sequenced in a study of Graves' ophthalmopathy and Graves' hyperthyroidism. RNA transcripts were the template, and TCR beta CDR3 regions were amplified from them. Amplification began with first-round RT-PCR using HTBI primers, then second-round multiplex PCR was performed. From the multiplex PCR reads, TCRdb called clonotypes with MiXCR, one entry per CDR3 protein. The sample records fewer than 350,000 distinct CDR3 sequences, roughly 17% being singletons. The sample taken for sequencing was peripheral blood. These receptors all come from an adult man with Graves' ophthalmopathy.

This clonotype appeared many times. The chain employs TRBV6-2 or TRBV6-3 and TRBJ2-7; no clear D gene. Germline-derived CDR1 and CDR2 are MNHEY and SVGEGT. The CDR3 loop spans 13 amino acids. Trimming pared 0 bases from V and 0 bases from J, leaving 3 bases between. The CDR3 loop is CASSYSTSYEQYF. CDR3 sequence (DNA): TGTGCCAGCAGTTACTCGACCTCCTACGAGCAGTACTTC.

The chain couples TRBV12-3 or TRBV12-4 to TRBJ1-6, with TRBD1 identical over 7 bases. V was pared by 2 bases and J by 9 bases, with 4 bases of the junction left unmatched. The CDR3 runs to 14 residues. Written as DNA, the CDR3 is TGTGCCAGCAGTTTACAAGGGGGCGGTTCACCCCTCCACTTT. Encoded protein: CASSLQGGGSPLHF.

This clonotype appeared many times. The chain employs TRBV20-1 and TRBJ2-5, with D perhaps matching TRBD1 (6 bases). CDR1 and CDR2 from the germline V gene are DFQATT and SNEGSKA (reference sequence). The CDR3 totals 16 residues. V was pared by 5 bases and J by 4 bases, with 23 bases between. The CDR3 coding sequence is TGCAGTGCTGGGGACACCACCAGAGGGTATTTAGAGACCCAGTACTTC. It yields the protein CSAGDTTRGYLETQYF.

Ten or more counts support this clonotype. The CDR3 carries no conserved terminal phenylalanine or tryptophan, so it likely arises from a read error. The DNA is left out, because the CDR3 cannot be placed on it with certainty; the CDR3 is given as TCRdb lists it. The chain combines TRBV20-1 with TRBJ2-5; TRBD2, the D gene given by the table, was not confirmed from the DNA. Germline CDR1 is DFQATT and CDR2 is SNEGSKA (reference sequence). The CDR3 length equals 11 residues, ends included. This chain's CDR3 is CSASRSGPTFL.

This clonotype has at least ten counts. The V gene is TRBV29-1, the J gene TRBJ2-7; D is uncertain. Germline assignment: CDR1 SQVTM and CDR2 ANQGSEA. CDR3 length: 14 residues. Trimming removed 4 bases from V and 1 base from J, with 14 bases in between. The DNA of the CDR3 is TGCAGCGTTGTAGAACAATTCCCTTCCTACGAGCAGTACTTC. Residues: CSVVEQFPSYEQYF.

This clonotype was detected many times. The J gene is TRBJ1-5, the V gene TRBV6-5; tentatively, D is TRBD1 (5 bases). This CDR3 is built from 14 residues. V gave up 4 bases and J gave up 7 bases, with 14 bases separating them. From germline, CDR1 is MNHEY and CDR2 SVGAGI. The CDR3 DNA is TGTGCCAGCAGTTGGCAGGGATCAAGACAGCCCCAGCATTTT. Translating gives CASSWQGSRQPQHF.

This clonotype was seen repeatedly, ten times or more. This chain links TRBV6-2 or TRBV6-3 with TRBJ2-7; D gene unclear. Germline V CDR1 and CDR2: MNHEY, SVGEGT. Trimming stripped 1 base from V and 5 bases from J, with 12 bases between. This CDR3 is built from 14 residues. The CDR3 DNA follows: TGTGCCAGCAGTTACTTGGTGGGAATCGACGAGCAGTACTTC. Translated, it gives CASSYLVGIDEQYF.

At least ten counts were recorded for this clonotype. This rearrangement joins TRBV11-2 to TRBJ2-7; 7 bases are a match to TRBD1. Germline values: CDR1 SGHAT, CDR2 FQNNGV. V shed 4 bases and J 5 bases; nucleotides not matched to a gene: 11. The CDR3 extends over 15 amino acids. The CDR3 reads CASSSAFHRGNEQYF. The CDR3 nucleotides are TGTGCCAGCAGCTCGGCTTTTCACAGGGGAAACGAGCAGTACTTC.

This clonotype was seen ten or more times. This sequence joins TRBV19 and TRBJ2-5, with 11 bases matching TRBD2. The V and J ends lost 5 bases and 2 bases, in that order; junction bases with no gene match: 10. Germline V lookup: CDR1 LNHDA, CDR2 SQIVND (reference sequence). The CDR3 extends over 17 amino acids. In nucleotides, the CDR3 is TGTGCCAGTAGTCACCCCGGTGGGACTAGCGGACAAGAGACCCAGTACTTC. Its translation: CASSHPGGTSGQETQYF.

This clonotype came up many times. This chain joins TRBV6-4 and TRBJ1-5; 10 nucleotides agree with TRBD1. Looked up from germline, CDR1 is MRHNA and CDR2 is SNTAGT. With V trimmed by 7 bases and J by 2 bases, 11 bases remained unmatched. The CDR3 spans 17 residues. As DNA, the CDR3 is TGTGCCAGCACCGCCCAGCTCGGGACAGGGGGCAATCAGCCCCAGCATTTT. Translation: CASTAQLGTGGNQPQHF.

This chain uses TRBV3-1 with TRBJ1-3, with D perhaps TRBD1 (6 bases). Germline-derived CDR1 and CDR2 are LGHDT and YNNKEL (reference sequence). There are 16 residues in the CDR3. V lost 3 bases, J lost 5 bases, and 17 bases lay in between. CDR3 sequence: CASSHHRTERRNTIYF. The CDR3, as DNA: TGTGCCAGCAGCCATCACCGGACAGAACGTAGAAACACCATATATTTT.

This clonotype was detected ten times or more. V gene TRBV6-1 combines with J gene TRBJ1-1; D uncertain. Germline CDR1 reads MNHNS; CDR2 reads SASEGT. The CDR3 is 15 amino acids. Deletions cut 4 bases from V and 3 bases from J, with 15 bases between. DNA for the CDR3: TGTGCCAGCAGTGTACATGGATCTGGAGACACTGAAGCTTTCTTT. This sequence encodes CASSVHGSGDTEAFF.

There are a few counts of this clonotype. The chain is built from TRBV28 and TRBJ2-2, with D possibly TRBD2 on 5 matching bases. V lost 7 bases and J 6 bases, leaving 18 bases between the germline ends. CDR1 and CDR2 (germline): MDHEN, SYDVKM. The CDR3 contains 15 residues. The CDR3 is CASNLPGNPSGELFF. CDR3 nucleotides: TGTGCCAGCAACCTCCCGGGGAATCCATCCGGGGAGCTGTTTTTT. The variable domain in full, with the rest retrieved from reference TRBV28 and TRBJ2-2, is DVKVTQSSRYLVKRTGEKVFLECVQDMDHENMFWYRQDPGLGLRLIYFSYDVKMKEKGDIPEGYSVSREKKERFSLILESASTNQTSMYLCASNLPGNPSGELFFGEGSRLTVL.

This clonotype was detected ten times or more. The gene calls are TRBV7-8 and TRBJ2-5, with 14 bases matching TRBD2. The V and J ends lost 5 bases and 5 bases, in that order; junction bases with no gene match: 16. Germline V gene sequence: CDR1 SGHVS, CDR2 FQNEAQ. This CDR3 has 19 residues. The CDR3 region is CASSHLTSGGAYVAETQYF. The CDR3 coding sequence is TGTGCCAGCAGCCACCTGACTAGCGGGGGGGCTTATGTCGCGGAGACCCAGTACTTC.

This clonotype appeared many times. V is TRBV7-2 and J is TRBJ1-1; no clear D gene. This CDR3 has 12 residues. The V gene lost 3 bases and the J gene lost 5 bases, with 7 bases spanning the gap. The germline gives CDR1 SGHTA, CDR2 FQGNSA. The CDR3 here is CASSFLMTEAFF. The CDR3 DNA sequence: TGTGCCAGCAGCTTTCTAATGACTGAAGCTTTCTTT.

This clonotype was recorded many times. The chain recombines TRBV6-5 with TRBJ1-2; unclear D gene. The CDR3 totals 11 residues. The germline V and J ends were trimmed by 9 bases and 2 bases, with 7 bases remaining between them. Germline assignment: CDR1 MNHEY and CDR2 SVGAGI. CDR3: CASTVNYGYTF. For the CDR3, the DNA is TGTGCCAGTACAGTAAACTATGGCTACACCTTC.

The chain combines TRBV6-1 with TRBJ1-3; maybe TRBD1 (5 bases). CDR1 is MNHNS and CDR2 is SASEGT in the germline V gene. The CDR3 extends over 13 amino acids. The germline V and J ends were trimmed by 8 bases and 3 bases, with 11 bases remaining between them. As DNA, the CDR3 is TGTGCCAGCGAAAAAGGGGTTGGAAACACCATATATTTT. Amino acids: CASEKGVGNTIYF.

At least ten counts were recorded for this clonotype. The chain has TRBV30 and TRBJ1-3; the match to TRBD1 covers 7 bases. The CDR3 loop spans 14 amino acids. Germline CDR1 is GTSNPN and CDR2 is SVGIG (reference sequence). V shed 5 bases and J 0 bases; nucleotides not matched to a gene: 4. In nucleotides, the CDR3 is TGTGCCTGGGGCTCAGGGGGCTCTGGAAACACCATATATTTT. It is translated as CAWGSGGSGNTIYF.

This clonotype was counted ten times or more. CDR3 residues: CASSLDSGGSLLYEQYF. For the CDR3, the DNA is TGTGCCAGCAGCTTAGACTCCGGGGGAAGTTTGTTATACGAGCAGTACTTC. The chain employs TRBV11-2 and TRBJ2-7, with D maybe TRBD2 (6 bases). The CDR3 runs 17 residues. The V end was cut by 0 bases, the J end by 4 bases, with 19 bases between. Per the germline V gene, CDR1 is SGHAT and CDR2 is FQNNGV.

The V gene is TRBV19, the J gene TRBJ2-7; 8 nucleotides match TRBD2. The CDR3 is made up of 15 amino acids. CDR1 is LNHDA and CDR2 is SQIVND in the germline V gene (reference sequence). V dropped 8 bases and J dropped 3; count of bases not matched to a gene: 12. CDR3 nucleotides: TGTGCCAGTGGAATTACAGGGCGGGGGGACTACGAGCAGTACTTC. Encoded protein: CASGITGRGDYEQYF. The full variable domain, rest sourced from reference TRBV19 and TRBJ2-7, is DGGITQSPKYLFRKEGQNVTLSCEQNLNHDAMYWYRQDPGQGLRLIYYSQIVNDFQKGDIAEGYSVSREKKESFPLTVTSAQKNPTAFYLCASGITGRGDYEQYFGPGTRLTVT.

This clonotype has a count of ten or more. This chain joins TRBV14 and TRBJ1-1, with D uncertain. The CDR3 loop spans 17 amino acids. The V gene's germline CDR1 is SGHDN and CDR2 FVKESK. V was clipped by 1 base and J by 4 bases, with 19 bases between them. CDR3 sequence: CASSQGLQLLRGTEAFF. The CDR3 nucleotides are TGTGCCAGCAGCCAAGGTCTACAACTTCTTAGAGGCACTGAAGCTTTCTTT.

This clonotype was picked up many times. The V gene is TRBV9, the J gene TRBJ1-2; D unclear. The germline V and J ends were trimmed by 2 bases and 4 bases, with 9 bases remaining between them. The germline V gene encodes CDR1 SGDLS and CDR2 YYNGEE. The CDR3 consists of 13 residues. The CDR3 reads CASSVDGLYGYTF. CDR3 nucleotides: TGTGCCAGCAGCGTCGACGGCCTCTATGGCTACACCTTC.

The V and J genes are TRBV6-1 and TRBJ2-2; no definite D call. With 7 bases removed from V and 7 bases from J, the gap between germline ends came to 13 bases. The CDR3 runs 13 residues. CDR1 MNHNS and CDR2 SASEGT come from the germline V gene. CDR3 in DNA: TGTGCCAGCACCCAGGACCCGAACGGGGAGCTGTTTTTT. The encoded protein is CASTQDPNGELFF.

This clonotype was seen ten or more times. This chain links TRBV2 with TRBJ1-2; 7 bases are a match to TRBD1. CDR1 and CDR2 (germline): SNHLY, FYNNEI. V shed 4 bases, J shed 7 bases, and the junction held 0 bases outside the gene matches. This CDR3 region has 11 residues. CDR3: CASSAGGGYTF. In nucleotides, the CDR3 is TGTGCCAGCAGTGCAGGGGGTGGCTACACCTTC.

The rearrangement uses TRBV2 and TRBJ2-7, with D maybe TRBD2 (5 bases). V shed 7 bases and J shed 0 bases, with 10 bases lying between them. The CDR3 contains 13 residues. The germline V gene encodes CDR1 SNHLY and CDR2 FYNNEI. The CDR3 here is CASIGVVSYEQYF. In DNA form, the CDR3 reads TGTGCCAGCATCGGGGTAGTCTCCTACGAGCAGTACTTC. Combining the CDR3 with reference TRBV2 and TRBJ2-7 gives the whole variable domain EPEVTQTPSHQVTQMGQEVILRCVPISNHLYFYWYRQILGQKVEFLVSFYNNEISEKSEIFDDQFSVERPDGSNFTLKIRSTKLEDSAMYFCASIGVVSYEQYFGPGTRLTVT.

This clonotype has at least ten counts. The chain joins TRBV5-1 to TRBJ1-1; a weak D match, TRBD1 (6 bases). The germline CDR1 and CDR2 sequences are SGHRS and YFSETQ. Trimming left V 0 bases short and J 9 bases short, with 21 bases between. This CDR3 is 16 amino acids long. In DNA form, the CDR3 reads TGCGCCAGCAGCTTGGCACAGGGTTTCGGTGCGACTCAAGCTTTCTTT. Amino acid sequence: CASSLAQGFGATQAFF.

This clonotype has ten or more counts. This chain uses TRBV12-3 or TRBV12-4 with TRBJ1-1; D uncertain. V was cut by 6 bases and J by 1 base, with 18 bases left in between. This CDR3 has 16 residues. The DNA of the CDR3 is TGTGCCAGCAGAGCAAGGTTATCGCCCGGGAACACTGAAGCTTTCTTT. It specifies CASRARLSPGNTEAFF.

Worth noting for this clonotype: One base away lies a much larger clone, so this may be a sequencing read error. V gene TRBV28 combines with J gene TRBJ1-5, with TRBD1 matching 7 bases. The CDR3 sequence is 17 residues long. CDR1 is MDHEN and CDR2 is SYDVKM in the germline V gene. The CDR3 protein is CAISWSTGVPLNQPQHF. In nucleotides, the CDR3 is TGTGCCATCAGTTGGTCCACAGGGGTTCCCCTCAATCAGCCCCAGCATTTT. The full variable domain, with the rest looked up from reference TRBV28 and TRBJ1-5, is DVKVTQSSRYLVKRTGEKVFLECVQDMDHENMFWYRQDPGLGLRLIYFSYDVKMKEKGDIPEGYSVSREKKERFSLILESASTNQTSMYLCAISWSTGVPLNQPQHFGDGTRLSIL.

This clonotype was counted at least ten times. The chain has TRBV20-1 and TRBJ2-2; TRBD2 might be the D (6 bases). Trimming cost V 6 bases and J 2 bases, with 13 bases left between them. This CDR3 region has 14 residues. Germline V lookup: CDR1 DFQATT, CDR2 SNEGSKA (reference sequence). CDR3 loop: CSALTSSNTGELFF. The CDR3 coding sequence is TGCAGTGCATTGACTAGTAGTAACACCGGGGAGCTGTTTTTT.

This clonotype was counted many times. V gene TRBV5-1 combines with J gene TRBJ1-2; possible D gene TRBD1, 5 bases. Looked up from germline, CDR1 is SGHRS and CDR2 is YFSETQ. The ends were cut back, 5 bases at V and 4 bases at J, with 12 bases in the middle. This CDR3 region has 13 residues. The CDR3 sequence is CASSPTVSYGYTF. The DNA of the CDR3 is TGCGCCAGCAGTCCGACAGTCTCCTATGGCTACACCTTC. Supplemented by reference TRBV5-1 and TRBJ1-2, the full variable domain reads KAGVTQTPRYLIKTRGQQVTLSCSPISGHRSVSWYQQTPGQGLQFLFEYFSETQRNKGNFPGRFSGRQFSNSRSEMNVSTLELGDSALYLCASSPTVSYGYTFGSGTRLTVV.